The count of the clone carrying this T cell receptor (beta chain) is one. What it binds is not known. Trimming cost V 1 base and J 12 bases, with 16 bases left between them. CDR1 is LGHNA and CDR2 is YSLEER in the germline V gene. This CDR3 region has 13 residues. This record comes from a study of shared clonotypes between healthy human individuals. The study, taken as a whole, reports: In contrast to clonotypes shared by all four donors, non-shared clonotypes had lower generation probabilities.

This was a deep-level run. Some clones are missing from TCRdb's copy, which holds only in-frame ones; the method was immunoSEQ multiplex PCR. The repertoire consists of about 1.1 million clones, with 70% to 85% occurring once and the leading ten covering roughly 0.82%. The chain links TRBV4-3 to TRBJ2-7; possible D gene TRBD2, 6 bases. This clonotype originated in a young man in good health. Some clones in this sample may be carry-over from other donors' samples. The sample consisted of memory CD4+ T cells from PBMCs. Specified subset: CD45RA-negative fraction. CDR3 in DNA: TGCGCCAGCAGCCAAGCAACCGGGACTGGGATGTACTTC. It specifies CASSQATGTGMYF.